The clone carrying this T cell receptor (beta chain) occurred once. The sample comes from a study of shared clonotypes between healthy human individuals. The assay was immunoSEQ multiplex PCR, and TCRdb's table has in-frame clones only and misses some. The sample consists of about 1.5 million clones, under 99% of them appearing once. The sample comprised naive CD4+ T cells sorted from blood. Subset indicated: CD45RA+ positively selected. This TCR derives from a man in his thirties or forties in good health.

The CDR3 nucleotides read TGTGCCAGCTCACATCCCGTAGATACGCAGTATTTT. Translating gives CASSHPVDTQYF. The chain joins TRBV18 to TRBJ2-3; D not certain. Germline values: CDR1 KGHSH, CDR2 LQKENI. CDR3 length equals 12 residues. The V gene lost 4 bases and the J gene lost 5 bases, with 7 bases spanning the gap.